A single TCR beta chain is shown here with its context. What it binds is not known. These data are taken from a study of cytomegalovirus exposure and HLA in healthy donors. Points from the study as a whole: An apparent linkage of common viral pathogens to several of the most significant clusters emerged in a later analysis. Only CMV serostatus was available as immune exposure information. Equally common other TCR beta chains were less clonally expanded than HLA-associated ones, a later analysis found. Some segments of the V type, notably TRBV6-2 and TRBV6-3, were excluded as indistinguishable.

PCR amplification relied on 60 Vbeta primers (plus 13 Jbeta primers). Assay: immunoSEQ multiplex PCR; the TCRdb copy retains only in-frame clones and omits some. Counted here are about 120,000 clones, 70% to 75% occurring once; the ten biggest clones make up roughly 1.5%. Germline V gene lookup returns CDR1 MNHEY and CDR2 SMNVEV (reference sequence). There are 15 residues in the CDR3. The V gene end was trimmed by 8 bases and the J gene end by 7 bases; junction bases not matched to a gene: 17. The gene calls are TRBV27 and TRBJ2-7; 7 bases agree with TRBD1. The source is a woman between 18 and 30 years old in good health and CMV-seronegative. The source material was PBMCs. The CDR3 coding sequence is TGTGCCAGCCGTCCATGGACGGGACAGACCTCGGAGCAGTACTTC. Translation gives CASRPWTGQTSEQYF.